This T cell receptor beta chain appears in the sequencing data of a study of blood T cell repertoires in COVID-19. Study-level information: COVID-19 samples, acute and convalescent, were from the United States, Italy and Spain. In each case, the material was cDNA or gDNA derived from T cells, B-cell-depleted T cells, or PBMCs.

The CDR3 contains 17 residues. V lost 8 bases and J lost 0, with 20 bases in between. The germline V gene has CDR1 MDHEN and CDR2 SYDVKM. As processed by the authors: Amplification of reference gene primers was used by the study to estimate nucleated cell counts. Clones were sequenced by immunoSEQ multiplex PCR, and TCRdb holds only the in-frame ones, with some missing. V and J calls and clone size are those listed in that table; D and trimming were worked out from the DNA. In the table there are around 100,000 clones, roughly 79% of which are singletons. The TCR comes from a woman between 65 and 79 years old with acute or convalescent COVID-19. V usage is TRBV28 and J usage is TRBJ1-5; D is undetermined. The sequenced sample was peripheral blood. The CDR3 reads CASCPLQAPFSNQPQHF. DNA of the CDR3: TGTGCCAGCTGTCCACTCCAAGCCCCGTTTAGCAATCAGCCCCAGCATTTT.